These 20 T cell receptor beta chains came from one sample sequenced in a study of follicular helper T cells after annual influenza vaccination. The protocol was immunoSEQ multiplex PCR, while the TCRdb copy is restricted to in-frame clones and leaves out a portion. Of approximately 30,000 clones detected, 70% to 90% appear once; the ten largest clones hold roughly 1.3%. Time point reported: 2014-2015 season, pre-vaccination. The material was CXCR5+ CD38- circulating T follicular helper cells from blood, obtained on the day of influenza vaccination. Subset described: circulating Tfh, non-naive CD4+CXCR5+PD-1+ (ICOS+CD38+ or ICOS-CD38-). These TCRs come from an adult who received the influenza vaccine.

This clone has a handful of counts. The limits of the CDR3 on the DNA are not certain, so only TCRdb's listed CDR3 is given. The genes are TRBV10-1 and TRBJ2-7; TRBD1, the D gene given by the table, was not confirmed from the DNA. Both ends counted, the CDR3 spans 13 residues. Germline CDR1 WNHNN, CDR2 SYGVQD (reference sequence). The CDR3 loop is CASSEFGTGTEYF.

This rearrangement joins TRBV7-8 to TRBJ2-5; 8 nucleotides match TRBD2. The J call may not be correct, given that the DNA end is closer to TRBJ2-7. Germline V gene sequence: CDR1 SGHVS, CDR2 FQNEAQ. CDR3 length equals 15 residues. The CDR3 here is CASSLREGRVHEQYF. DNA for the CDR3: TGTGCCAGCAGCTTACGGGAGGGCAGGGTCCACGAGCAGTACTTC.

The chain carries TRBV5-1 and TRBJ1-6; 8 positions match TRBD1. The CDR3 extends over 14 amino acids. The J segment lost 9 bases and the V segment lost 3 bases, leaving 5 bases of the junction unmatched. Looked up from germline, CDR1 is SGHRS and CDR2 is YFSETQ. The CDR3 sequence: CASSSTGGPSPLHF. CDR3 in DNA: TGCGCCAGCAGCTCAACAGGGGGGCCTTCACCCCTCCACTTT.

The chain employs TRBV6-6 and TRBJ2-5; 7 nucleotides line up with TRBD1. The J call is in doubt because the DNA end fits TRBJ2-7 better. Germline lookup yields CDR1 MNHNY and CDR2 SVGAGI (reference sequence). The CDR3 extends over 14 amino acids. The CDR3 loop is CASSLPGQSYEQYF. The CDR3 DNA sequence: TGTGCCAGCAGTCTGCCGGGACAGTCCTACGAGCAGTACTTC.

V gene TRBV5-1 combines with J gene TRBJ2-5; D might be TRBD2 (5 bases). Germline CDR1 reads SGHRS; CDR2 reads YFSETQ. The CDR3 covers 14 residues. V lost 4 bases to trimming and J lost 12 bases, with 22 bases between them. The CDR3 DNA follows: TGCGCCAGCAGCCCGGCGGACGGGGTCTTTCCCGAGTACTTC. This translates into CASSPADGVFPEYF.

In DNA, the CDR3 is TGTGCCAGCAGTTTGACCCTCAGGCAGCCCCAGCATTTT. Encoded protein: CASSLTLRQPQHF. The chain couples TRBV27 to TRBJ1-5; D is undetermined. From germline, CDR1 is MNHEY and CDR2 SMNVEV (reference sequence). CDR3 length equals 13 residues. Trimming removed 3 bases at V and 7 bases at J, with 10 bases between.

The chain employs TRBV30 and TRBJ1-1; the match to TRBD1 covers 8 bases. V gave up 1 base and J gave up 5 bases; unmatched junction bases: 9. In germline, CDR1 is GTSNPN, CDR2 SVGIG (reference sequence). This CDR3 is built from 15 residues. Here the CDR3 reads CAWSGGGQGGTEAFF. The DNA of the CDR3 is TGTGCCTGGAGTGGCGGTGGACAGGGAGGGACTGAAGCTTTCTTT.

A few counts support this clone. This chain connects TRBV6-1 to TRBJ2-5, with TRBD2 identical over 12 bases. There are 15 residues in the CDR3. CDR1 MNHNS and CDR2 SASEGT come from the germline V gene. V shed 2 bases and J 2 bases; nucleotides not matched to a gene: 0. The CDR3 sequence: CASSELAGGQETQYF. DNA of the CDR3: TGTGCCAGCAGTGAACTAGCGGGAGGGCAAGAGACCCAGTACTTC.

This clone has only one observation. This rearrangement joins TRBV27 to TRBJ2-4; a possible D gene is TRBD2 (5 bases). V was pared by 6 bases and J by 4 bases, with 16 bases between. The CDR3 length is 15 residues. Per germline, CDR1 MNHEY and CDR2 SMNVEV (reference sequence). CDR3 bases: TGTGCCAGCAGCTTTGCAGGCGGGTCGAAAAACATTCAGTACTTC. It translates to CASSFAGGSKNIQYF.

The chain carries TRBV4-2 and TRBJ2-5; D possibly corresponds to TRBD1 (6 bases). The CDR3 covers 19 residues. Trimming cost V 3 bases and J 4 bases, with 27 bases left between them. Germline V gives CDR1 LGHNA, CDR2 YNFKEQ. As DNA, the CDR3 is TGTGCCAGCAGCCAGGTTTCAACAAGCATCAGGGGCCGCGGAGAGACCCAGTACTTC. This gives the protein CASSQVSTSIRGRGETQYF.

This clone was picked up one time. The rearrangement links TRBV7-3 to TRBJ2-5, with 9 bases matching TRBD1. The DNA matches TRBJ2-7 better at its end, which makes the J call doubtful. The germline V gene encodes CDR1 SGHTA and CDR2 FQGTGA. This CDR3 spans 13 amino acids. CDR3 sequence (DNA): TGTGCCAGCAGCACGGGACAGGGCTACGAGCAGTACTTC. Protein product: CASSTGQGYEQYF.

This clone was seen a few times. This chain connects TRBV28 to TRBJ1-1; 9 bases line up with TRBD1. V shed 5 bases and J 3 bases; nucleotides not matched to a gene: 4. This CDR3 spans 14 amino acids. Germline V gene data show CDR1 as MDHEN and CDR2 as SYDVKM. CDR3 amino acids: CASSRQGGYTEAFF. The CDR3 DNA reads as TGTGCCAGCAGTCGACAGGGGGGTTACACTGAAGCTTTCTTT.

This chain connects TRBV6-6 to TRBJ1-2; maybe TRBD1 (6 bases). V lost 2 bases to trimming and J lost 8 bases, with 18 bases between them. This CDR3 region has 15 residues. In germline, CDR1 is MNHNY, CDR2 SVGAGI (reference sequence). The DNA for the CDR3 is TGTGCCAGCAGTTACGATGGGGGCTCCTTCGGCGGCTACACCTTC. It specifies CASSYDGGSFGGYTF.

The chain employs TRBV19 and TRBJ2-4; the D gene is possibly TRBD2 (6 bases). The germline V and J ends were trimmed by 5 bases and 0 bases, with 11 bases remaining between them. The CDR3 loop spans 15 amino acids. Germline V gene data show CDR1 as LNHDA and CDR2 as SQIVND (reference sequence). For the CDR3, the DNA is TGTGCCAGTAGTGTGGTAGCGGTAGCCAAAAACATTCAGTACTTC. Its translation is CASSVVAVAKNIQYF. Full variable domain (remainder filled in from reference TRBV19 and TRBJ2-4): DGGITQSPKYLFRKEGQNVTLSCEQNLNHDAMYWYRQDPGQGLRLIYYSQIVNDFQKGDIAEGYSVSREKKESFPLTVTSAQKNPTAFYLCASSVVAVAKNIQYFGAGTRLSVL.

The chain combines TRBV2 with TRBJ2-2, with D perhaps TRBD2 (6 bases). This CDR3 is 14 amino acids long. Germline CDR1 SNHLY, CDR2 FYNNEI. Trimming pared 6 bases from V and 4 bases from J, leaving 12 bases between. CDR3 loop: CASRGGGGTGELFF. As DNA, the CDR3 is TGTGCCAGCAGGGGGGGTGGTGGCACCGGGGAGCTGTTTTTT.

This CDR3 is CASSYLNRENTEAFF. The CDR3 bases are TGCGCCAGCAGCTATTTGAACAGGGAGAACACTGAAGCTTTCTTT. V is TRBV4-1 and J is TRBJ1-1; a weak D match, TRBD1 (6 bases). CDR1 and CDR2 (germline): MGHRA, YSYEKL. This CDR3 comprises 15 residues. V was cut by 5 bases and J by 1 base, with 14 bases left in between.

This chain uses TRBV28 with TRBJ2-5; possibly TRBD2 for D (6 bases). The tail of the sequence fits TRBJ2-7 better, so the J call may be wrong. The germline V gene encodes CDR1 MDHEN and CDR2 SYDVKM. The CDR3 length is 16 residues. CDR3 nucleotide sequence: TGTGCCAGCAGATCCCCGGGCGGGACCGCAGCATACGAGCAGTACTTC. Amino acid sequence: CASRSPGGTAAYEQYF.

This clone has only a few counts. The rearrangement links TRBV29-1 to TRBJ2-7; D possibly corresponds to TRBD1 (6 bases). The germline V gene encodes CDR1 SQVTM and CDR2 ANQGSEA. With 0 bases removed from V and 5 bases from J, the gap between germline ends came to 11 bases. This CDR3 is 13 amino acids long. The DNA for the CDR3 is TGCAGCGTTGAAGATTGGACAGATAACGAGCAGTACTTC. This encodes CSVEDWTDNEQYF.

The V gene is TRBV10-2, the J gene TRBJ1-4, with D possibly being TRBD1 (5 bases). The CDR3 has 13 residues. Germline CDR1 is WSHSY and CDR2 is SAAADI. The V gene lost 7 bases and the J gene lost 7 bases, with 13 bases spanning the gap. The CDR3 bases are TGCGCCAGCAACGACGACAGTTCTGAAAAACTGTTTTTT. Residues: CASNDDSSEKLFF.

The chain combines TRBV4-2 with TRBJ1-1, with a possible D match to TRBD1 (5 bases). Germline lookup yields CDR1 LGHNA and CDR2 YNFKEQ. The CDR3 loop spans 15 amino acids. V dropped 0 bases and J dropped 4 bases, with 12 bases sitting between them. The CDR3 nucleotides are TGTGCCAGCAGCCAAGAGCTCCAGGGTATCACTGAAGCTTTCTTT. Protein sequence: CASSQELQGITEAFF.